This T cell receptor (beta chain) was found in a study of CD8+CD57+ T cells in acquired aplastic anemia. For the study at large: The sorted CD4+ and CD8+ cells yielded an average around 3 ug of DNA.

Genomic DNA provided the template from which TCR beta VDJ and CDR3 profiles were obtained. TCRdb analysed the reads with MiXCR anew, one entry per CDR3 protein. The sample carries some 170,000 distinct CDR3 sequences, 71% recorded once. In germline, CDR1 is MNHEY, CDR2 SVGEGT. V was clipped by 6 bases and J by 4 bases; unmatched bases: 10. This CDR3 contains 15 residues. Patients chosen for sequencing had CD8+CD57+ cells that had expanded, as shown by flow cytometry. Blood samples were obtained from patients who had received no prior therapy. Sequenced sample: sorted CD4+, CD8+, or CD8+CD57+ T cells (not recorded which) from PBMCs. This clonotype originated in a human donor with aplastic anemia. V gene TRBV6-2 or TRBV6-3 combines with J gene TRBJ2-5; TRBD2 agrees at 8 bases. CDR3 nucleotides: TGTGCCAGCAGCCTGACGGGACTAGAGTCAGAGACCCAGTACTTC. This gives the protein CASSLTGLESETQYF.